This T cell receptor (beta chain) was found in a study of T cells after yellow fever vaccination. Looking at the study overall: Preparing low-cell-number fractions relied on SMART-Seq v4 Ultra Low Input.

Points from the study as a whole: Sorted repertoires could include abundant contaminating clonotypes from bulk cells. Post-booster samples contained most primary-vaccination clones (approximately 96% CD4, 70% to 90% CD8).

The CDR3 consists of 16 residues. V shed 0 bases and J 2 bases; nucleotides not matched to a gene: 4. CDR1 and CDR2 from the germline V gene are SGHRS and YFSETQ. This clonotype was recorded many times. The antigen remains unidentified. Universal primer sites and UMIs were introduced during 5'RACE template-switching synthesis of TCR cDNA. MiXCR, applied by TCRdb to the 5' RACE reads, yields one record per CDR3 protein. The profile shows a few hundred thousand distinct CDR3 sequences, roughly 11% of them singletons. This chain joins TRBV5-1 and TRBJ2-3; 9 nucleotides align to TRBD2. The source is a man between 18 and 35 years old who received the YFV17D yellow fever vaccine. This specimen was PBMCs, taken on the day of the first yellow fever vaccination. This CDR3 reads CASSLDPSGNTDTQYF. In nucleotides, the CDR3 is TGCGCCAGCAGCTTGGACCCTAGCGGGAACACAGATACGCAGTATTTT.